This T cell receptor (beta chain) comes out of a study of blood T cell repertoires in COVID-19. Study-level background: Samples taken during acute and convalescent COVID-19 were collected in the United States, Italy and Spain. The cDNA or gDNA used as material had been derived from T cells, B-cell-depleted T cells, or PBMCs.

This clone came up a few times. The ends were cut back, 5 bases at V and 2 bases at J, with 17 bases in the middle. CDR1 and CDR2 from the germline V gene are PRHDT and FYEKMQ (reference sequence). The CDR3 consists of 16 residues. Per the study methods: Counts of nucleated cells, estimated from reference gene primer amplification, were obtained. Some clones are missing from TCRdb's copy, which holds only in-frame ones; the method was immunoSEQ multiplex PCR. Clone size and V and J calls were adopted from that table, with D and trimming inferred from the DNA. Of some 58,000 clones in the sample, approximately 87% are singletons; the top ten hold 3.5% to 4.5%.

This chain connects TRBV13 to TRBJ2-3, with D possibly matching TRBD2 (6 bases). This clonotype originated in a man aged 50-60 years with acute or convalescent COVID-19. The sequencing sample was made of peripheral blood. CDR3 sequence: CASSLISGGYTDTQYF. CDR3 DNA sequence: TGTGCCAGCAGCCTAATTAGCGGCGGGTACACAGATACGCAGTATTTT.